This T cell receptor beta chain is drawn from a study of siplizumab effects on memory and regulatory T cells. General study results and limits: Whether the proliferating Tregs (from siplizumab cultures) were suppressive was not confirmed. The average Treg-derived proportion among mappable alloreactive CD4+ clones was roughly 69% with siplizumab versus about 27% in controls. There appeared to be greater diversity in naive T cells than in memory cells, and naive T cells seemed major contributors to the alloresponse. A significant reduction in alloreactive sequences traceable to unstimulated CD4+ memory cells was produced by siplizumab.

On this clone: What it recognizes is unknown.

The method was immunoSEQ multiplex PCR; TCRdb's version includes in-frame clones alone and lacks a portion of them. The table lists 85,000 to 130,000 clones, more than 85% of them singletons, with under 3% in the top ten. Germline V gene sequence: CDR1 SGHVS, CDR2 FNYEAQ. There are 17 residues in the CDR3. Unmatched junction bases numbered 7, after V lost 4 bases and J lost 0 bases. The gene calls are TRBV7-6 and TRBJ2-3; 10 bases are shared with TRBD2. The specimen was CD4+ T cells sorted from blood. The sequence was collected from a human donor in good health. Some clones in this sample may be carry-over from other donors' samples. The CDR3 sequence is CASSSLGLAASTDTQYF. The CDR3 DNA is TGTGCCAGCAGCTCCCTCGGACTAGCGGCTAGCACAGATACGCAGTATTTT.